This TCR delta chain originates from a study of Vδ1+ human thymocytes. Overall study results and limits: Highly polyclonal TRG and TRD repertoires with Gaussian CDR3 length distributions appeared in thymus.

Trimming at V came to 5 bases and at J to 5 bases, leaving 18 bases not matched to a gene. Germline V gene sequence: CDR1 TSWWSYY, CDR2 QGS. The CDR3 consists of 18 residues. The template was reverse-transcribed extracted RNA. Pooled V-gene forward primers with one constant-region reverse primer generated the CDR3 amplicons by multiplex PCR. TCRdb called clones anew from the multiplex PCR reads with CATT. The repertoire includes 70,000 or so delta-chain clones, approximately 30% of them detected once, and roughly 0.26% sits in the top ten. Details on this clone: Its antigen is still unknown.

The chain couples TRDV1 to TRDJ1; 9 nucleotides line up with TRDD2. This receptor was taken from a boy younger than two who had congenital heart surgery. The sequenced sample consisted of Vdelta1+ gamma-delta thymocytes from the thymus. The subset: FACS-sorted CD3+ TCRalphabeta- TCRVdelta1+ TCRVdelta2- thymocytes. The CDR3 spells CALGTTPFLRFGLDKLIF. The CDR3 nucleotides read TGTGCTCTTGGGACTACGCCCTTCCTACGTTTCGGATTAGATAAACTCATCTTT.